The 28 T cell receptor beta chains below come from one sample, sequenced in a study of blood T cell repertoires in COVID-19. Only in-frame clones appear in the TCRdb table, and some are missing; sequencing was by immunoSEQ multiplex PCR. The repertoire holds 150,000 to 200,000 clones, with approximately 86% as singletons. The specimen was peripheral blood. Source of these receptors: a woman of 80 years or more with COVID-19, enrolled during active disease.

CDR3 region: CASIPAGDRRGGYTF. In DNA, the CDR3 is TGTGCCAGCATCCCAGCCGGGGACAGACGAGGTGGCTACACCTTC. The chain combines TRBV6-2 or TRBV6-3 with TRBJ1-2, with TRBD1 matching over 7 bases. This CDR3 region has 15 residues. Germline values: CDR1 MNHEY, CDR2 SVGEGT. V lost 7 bases and J lost 7; bases outside the gene matches: 15.

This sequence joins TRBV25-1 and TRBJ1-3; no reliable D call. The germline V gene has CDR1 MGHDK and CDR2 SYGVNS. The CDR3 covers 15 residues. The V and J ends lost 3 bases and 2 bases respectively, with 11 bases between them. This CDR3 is CASSDPRKPGNTIYF. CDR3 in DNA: TGTGCCAGCAGTGACCCTAGGAAACCTGGAAACACCATATATTTT.

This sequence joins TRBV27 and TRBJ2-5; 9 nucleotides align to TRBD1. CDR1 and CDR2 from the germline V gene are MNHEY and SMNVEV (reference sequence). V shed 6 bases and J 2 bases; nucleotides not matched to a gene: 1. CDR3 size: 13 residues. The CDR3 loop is CASRGTGQETQYF. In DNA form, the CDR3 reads TGTGCCAGCAGGGGGACAGGGCAAGAGACCCAGTACTTC.

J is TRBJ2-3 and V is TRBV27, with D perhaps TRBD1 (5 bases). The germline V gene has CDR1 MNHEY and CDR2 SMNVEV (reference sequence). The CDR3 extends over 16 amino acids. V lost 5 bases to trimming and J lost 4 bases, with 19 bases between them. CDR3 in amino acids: CASSPLTVTGADTQYF. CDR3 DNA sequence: TGTGCCAGCAGTCCCCTGACAGTTACCGGCGCAGATACGCAGTATTTT.

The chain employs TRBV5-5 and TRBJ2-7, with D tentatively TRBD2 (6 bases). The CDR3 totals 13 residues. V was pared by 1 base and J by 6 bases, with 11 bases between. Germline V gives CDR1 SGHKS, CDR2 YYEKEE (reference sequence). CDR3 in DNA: TGTGCCAGCAGCTTGCCTAGCGTGGGCGAGCAGTACTTC. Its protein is CASSLPSVGEQYF.

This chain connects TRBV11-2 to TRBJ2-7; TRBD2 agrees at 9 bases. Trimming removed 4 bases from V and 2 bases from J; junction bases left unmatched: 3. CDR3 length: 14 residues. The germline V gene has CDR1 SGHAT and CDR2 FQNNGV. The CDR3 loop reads CASSYIAGAYEQYF. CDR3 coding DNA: TGTGCCAGCAGCTATATAGCGGGGGCCTACGAGCAGTACTTC.

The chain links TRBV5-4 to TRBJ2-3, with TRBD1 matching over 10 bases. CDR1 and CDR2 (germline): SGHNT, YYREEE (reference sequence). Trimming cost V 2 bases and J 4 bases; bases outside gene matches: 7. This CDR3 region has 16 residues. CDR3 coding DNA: TGTGCCAGCAGCTTTCCCGGGGGACAGGGGCCAGATACGCAGTATTTT. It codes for CASSFPGGQGPDTQYF.

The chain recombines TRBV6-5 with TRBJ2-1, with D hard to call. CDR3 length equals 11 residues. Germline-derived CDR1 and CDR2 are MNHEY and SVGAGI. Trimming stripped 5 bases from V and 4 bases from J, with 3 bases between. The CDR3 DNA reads TGTGCCAGCAGTACTTACAATGAGCAGTTCTTC. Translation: CASSTYNEQFF.

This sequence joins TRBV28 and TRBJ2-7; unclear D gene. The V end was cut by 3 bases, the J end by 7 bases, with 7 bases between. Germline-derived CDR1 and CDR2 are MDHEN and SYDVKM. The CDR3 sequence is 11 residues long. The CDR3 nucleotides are TGTGCCAGCAGTTTGTTCAGGGAGCAGTACTTC. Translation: CASSLFREQYF.

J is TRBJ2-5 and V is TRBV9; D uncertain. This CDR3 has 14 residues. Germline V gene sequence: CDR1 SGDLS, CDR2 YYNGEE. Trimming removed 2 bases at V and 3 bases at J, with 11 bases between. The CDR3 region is CASSVSGAEETQYF. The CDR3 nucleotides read TGTGCCAGCAGCGTGTCCGGAGCTGAAGAGACCCAGTACTTC.

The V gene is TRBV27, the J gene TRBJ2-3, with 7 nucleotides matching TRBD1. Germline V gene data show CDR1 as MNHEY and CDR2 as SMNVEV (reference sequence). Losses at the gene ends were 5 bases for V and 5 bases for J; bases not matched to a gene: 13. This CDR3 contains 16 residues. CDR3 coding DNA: TGTGCCAGCAGTCCCTACCCGACAGGGCGTCAAGATACGCAGTATTTT. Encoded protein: CASSPYPTGRQDTQYF.

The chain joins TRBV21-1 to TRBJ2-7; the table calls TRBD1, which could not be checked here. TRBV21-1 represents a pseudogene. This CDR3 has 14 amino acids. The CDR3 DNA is TGTGCCAGCAGCAAAAAGGGACAGCCCTACGAGCAGTACTTC. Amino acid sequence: CASSKKGQPYEQYF.

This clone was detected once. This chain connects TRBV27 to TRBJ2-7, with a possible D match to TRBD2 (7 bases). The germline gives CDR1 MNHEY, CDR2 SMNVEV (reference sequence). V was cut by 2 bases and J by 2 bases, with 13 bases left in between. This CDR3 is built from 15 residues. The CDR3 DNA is TGTGCCAGCAGTTTAGAGCGGGGACAAACCTACGAGCAGTACTTC. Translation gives CASSLERGQTYEQYF.

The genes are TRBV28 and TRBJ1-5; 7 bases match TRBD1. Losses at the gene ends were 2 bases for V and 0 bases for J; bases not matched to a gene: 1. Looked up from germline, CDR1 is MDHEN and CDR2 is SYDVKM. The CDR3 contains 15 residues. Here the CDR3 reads CASSLGTASNQPQHF. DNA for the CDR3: TGTGCCAGCAGTTTAGGGACAGCTAGCAATCAGCCCCAGCATTTT.

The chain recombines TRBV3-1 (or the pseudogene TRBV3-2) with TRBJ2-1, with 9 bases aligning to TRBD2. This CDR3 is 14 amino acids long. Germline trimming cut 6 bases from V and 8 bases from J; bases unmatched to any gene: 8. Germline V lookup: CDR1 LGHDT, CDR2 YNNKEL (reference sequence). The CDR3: CASSLTSGSYEQFF. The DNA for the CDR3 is TGTGCCAGCAGTCTTACTAGCGGGTCCTATGAGCAGTTCTTC.

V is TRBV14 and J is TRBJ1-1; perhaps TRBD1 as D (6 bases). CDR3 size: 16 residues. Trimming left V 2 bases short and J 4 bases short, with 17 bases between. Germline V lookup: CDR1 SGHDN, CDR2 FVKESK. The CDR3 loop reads CASSQSPQGPGTEAFF. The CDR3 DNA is TGTGCCAGCAGCCAATCCCCTCAGGGGCCTGGCACTGAAGCTTTCTTT.

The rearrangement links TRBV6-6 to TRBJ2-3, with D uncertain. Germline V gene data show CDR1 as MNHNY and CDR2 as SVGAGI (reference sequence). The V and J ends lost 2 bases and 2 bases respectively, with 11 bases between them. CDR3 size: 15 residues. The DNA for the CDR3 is TGTGCCAGCAGTTACCGTCCAGAAATCACAGATACGCAGTATTTT. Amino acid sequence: CASSYRPEITDTQYF.

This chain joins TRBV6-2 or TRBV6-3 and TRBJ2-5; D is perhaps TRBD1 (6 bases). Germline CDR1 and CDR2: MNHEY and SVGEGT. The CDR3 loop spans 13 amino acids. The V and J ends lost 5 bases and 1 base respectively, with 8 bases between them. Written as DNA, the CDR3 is TGTGCCAGCAGTCAACAGGGCCAAGAGACCCAGTACTTC. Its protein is CASSQQGQETQYF.

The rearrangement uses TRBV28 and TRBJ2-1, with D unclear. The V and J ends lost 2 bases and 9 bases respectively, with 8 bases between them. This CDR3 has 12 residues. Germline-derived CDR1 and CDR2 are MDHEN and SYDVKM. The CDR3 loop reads CASSLGHGEQFF. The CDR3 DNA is TGTGCCAGCAGTTTAGGTCACGGTGAGCAGTTCTTC. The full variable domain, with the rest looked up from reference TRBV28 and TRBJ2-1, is DVKVTQSSRYLVKRTGEKVFLECVQDMDHENMFWYRQDPGLGLRLIYFSYDVKMKEKGDIPEGYSVSREKKERFSLILESASTNQTSMYLCASSLGHGEQFFGPGTRLTVL.

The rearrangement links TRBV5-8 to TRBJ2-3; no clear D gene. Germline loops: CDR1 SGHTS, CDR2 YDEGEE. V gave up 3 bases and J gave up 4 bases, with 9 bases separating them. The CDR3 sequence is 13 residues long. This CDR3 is CASSWRSADTQYF. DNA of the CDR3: TGTGCCAGCAGCTGGCGGAGCGCAGATACGCAGTATTTT.

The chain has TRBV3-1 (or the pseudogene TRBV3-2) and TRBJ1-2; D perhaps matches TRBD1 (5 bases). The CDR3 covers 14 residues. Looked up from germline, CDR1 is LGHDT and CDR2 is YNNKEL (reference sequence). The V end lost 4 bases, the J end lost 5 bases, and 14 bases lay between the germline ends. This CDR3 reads CASSPQGLRYGYTF. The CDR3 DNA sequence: TGTGCCAGCAGCCCGCAGGGCTTGAGGTATGGCTACACCTTC.

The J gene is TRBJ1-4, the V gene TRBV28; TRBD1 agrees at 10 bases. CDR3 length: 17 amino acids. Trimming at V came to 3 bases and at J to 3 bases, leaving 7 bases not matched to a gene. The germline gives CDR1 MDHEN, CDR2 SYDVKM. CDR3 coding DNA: TGTGCCAGCAGTTTTATGACAGGGGGCGTTGCTAATGAAAAACTGTTTTTT. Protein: CASSFMTGGVANEKLFF.

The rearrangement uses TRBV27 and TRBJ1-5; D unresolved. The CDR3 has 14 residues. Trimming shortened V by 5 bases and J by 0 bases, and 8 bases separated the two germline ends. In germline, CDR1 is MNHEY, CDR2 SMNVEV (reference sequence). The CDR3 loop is CASSTQNSNQPQHF. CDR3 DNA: TGTGCCAGCAGTACACAGAATAGCAATCAGCCCCAGCATTTT.

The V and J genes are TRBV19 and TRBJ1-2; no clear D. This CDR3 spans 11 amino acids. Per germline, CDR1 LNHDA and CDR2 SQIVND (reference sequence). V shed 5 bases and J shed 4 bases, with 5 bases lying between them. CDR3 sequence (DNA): TGTGCCAGTAGTTTCGGCTATGGCTACACCTTC. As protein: CASSFGYGYTF.

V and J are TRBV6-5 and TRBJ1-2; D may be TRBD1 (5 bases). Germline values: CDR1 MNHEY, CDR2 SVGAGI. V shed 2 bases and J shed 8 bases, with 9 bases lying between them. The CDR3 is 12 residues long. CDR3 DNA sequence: TGTGCCAGCAGTTACGCAGGGAGGGGCTACACCTTC. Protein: CASSYAGRGYTF.

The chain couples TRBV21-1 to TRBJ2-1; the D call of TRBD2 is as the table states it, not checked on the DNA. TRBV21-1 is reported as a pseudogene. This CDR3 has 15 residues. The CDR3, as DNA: TGTGCCAGCAGCAAAACTAGCGGGAGTTACAATGAGCAGTTCTTC. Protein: CASSKTSGSYNEQFF.

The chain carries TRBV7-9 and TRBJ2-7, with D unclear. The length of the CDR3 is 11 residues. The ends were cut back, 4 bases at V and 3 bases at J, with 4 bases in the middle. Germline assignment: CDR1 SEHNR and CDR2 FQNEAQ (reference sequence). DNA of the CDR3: TGTGCCAGCAGCTCCAACTACGAGCAGTACTTC. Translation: CASSSNYEQYF.

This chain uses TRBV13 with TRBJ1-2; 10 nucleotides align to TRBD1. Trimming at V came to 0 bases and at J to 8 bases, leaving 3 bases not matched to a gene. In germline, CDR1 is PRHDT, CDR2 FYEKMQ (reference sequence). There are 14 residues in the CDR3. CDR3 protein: CASSLGDRGYGYTF. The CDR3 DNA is TGTGCCAGCAGCTTAGGGGACAGGGGGTACGGCTACACCTTC. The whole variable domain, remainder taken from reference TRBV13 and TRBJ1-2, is AAGVIQSPRHLIKEKRETATLKCYPIPRHDTVYWYQQGPGQDPQFLISFYEKMQSDKGSIPDRFSAQQFSDYHSELNMSSLELGDSALYFCASSLGDRGYGYTFGSGTRLTVV.